This T cell receptor beta chain was sequenced in a study of blood T cell repertoires in COVID-19. The overall study: COVID-19 samples, acute and convalescent, were from the United States, Italy and Spain. In each case, the material was cDNA or gDNA derived from T cells, B-cell-depleted T cells, or PBMCs.

Trimming took 3 bases from V and 6 from J; bases not matched to a gene: 3. The CDR3 runs 14 residues. Germline V gene sequence: CDR1 KGHSH, CDR2 LQKENI. As handled by the study authors: For nucleated cells, counts were estimated from reference gene primer amplification. Data came from immunoSEQ multiplex PCR; TCRdb stores just in-frame clones and leaves some out. The V and J calls and the clone size are those of that table, but D and trimming were determined from the DNA. The sample has 210,000 or so clones; approximately 83% are singletons. Residents of about two dozen US areas, aged about 18 to 89 years, made up the participants.

Sequenced: PBMCs or T cells enriched from blood (not recorded which). The clonotype originates from a woman in her forties or fifties who had been exposed to COVID-19. The chain joins TRBV18 to TRBJ2-2; 8 bases line up with TRBD2. CDR3 nucleotides: TGTGCCAGCTCACCGAGCGGGGGTGCCGGGGAGCTGTTTTTT. Translation gives CASSPSGGAGELFF.